The 19 T cell receptor beta chains presented below share a single source sample, sequenced in a study of blood T cell repertoires in COVID-19. Generated by immunoSEQ multiplex PCR, the TCRdb table keeps only in-frame clones and is missing some. This table holds 400,000 or so clones, 85% to 90% found once. Sequences were obtained from PBMCs or T cells enriched from blood (not recorded which). The receptors stem from a young man who had recovered from COVID-19.

This chain joins TRBV2 and TRBJ1-1, with 10 bases aligning to TRBD1. Trimming removed 10 bases from V and 1 base from J; junction bases left unmatched: 15. CDR1 is SNHLY and CDR2 is FYNNEI in the germline V gene. The CDR3 runs to 17 residues. The CDR3 nucleotides read TGTGCCACCGCGCCAGGACAGGGGGAGATAGGGAACACTGAAGCTTTCTTT. Translation: CATAPGQGEIGNTEAFF.

This rearrangement joins TRBV10-3 to TRBJ2-3, with D unclear. Germline V gene sequence: CDR1 ENHRY, CDR2 SYGVKD. V gave up 2 bases and J gave up 3 bases, with 6 bases separating them. The CDR3 is made up of 13 amino acids. In nucleotides, the CDR3 is TGTGCCATCAGTGAGAGGAGTACAGATACGCAGTATTTT. Translating it yields CAISERSTDTQYF.

This chain links TRBV12-5 with TRBJ2-2, with D uncertain. The V gene's germline CDR1 is LGHNT and CDR2 FRNRAP. Trimming removed 5 bases at V and 6 bases at J, with 10 bases between. The CDR3 is made up of 13 amino acids. The CDR3 sequence: CASGARAAGELFF. CDR3 in DNA: TGTGCTAGTGGTGCGAGAGCCGCCGGGGAGCTGTTTTTT.

This clone has more than one count but fewer than ten. J is TRBJ1-5 and V is TRBV19, with D unclear. Trimming shortened V by 3 bases and J by 3 bases, and 9 bases separated the two germline ends. This CDR3 contains 14 residues. Per germline, CDR1 LNHDA and CDR2 SQIVND (reference sequence). The CDR3 DNA reads as TGTGCCAGTAGTATCCCCAATTTCAATCAGCCCCAGCATTTT. This gives the protein CASSIPNFNQPQHF. Filled out from reference TRBV19 and TRBJ1-5, the complete variable domain reads DGGITQSPKYLFRKEGQNVTLSCEQNLNHDAMYWYRQDPGQGLRLIYYSQIVNDFQKGDIAEGYSVSREKKESFPLTVTSAQKNPTAFYLCASSIPNFNQPQHFGDGTRLSIL.

The CDR3 protein is CASSFYPNYGYTF. CDR3 sequence (DNA): TGTGCCAGCAGTTTCTATCCTAACTATGGCTACACCTTC. The V call is TRBV27, the J call TRBJ1-2; D not certain. This CDR3 is built from 13 residues. Trimming pared 3 bases from V and 0 bases from J, leaving 5 bases between. Germline V gene data show CDR1 as MNHEY and CDR2 as SMNVEV (reference sequence).

The V gene is TRBV2, the J gene TRBJ1-2, with TRBD1 identical over 7 bases. Trimming cost V 9 bases and J 5 bases; bases outside gene matches: 9. This CDR3 spans 13 amino acids. Germline V gene data show CDR1 as SNHLY and CDR2 as FYNNEI. The CDR3 DNA reads as TGTGCCAGGAGGACAGGTTGGGGGTATGGCTACACCTTC. Protein: CARRTGWGYGYTF.

V usage is TRBV10-3 and J usage is TRBJ1-4, with a weak D call TRBD1 (6 bases). Trimming removed 6 bases at V and 8 bases at J, with 22 bases between. The CDR3 runs to 16 residues. CDR1 ENHRY and CDR2 SYGVKD come from the germline V gene. This CDR3 reads CAIREEIQGKGEKLFF. CDR3 sequence (DNA): TGTGCCATCAGAGAGGAGATACAGGGTAAAGGAGAAAAACTGTTTTTT.

The rearrangement joins TRBV4-1 to TRBJ2-3; 9 nucleotides line up with TRBD1. Germline CDR1 is MGHRA and CDR2 is YSYEKL. Trimming removed 2 bases from V and 4 bases from J; junction bases left unmatched: 10. The CDR3 length is 17 residues. The CDR3: CASSQNRQGVNADTQYF. Written as DNA, the CDR3 is TGCGCCAGCAGCCAAAATAGACAGGGGGTTAACGCAGATACGCAGTATTTT.

The V call is TRBV12-3 or TRBV12-4, the J call TRBJ1-1, with 7 positions matching TRBD1. The CDR3 contains 13 residues. The V segment lost 3 bases and the J segment 10 bases; nucleotides outside the gene matches: 8. The CDR3, as DNA: TGTGCCAGCAGTTTTAACAGGGGAGCTCGAGCTTTCTTT. It is translated as CASSFNRGARAFF.

Here the CDR3 DNA reads TGCGCCAGCAGTGAAAATATTAATAATAGGCAGTTCTTC. It specifies CASSENINNRQFF. The rearrangement uses TRBV10-2 and TRBJ2-1; D gene ambiguous. The CDR3 is made up of 13 amino acids. Germline lookup yields CDR1 WSHSY and CDR2 SAAADI. V was trimmed by 3 bases and J by 12 bases, leaving 15 bases between them.

DNA of the CDR3: TGTGCCAGCAGCCCCGTTTTGGCAATCTATGGCTACACCTTC. Amino acids: CASSPVLAIYGYTF. This rearrangement joins TRBV7-8 to TRBJ1-2, with D hard to call. V lost 5 bases, J lost 4 bases, and 14 bases lay in between. CDR1 is SGHVS, CDR2 FQNEAQ, per germline. The CDR3 sequence is 14 residues long. Based on the CDR3 plus reference TRBV7-8 and TRBJ1-2, the full variable domain is GAGVSQSPRYKVAKRGQDVALRCDPISGHVSLFWYQQALGQGPEFLTYFQNEAQLDKSGLPSDRFFAERPEGSVSTLKIQRTQQEDSAVYLCASSPVLAIYGYTFGSGTRLTVV.

The chain links TRBV3-1 (or the pseudogene TRBV3-2) to TRBJ2-1; maybe TRBD2 (5 bases). CDR1 and CDR2 (germline): LGHDT, YNNKEL (reference sequence). CDR3 length: 15 residues. The V gene lost 4 bases and the J gene lost 5 bases, with 15 bases spanning the gap. The CDR3 region has the DNA TGTGCCAGCAGCCCCCAAGTCGAGAGGGACAATGAGCAGTTCTTC. Protein sequence: CASSPQVERDNEQFF.

The V and J genes are TRBV28 and TRBJ2-7; TRBD2 matches 8 bases. Germline trimming cut 5 bases from V and 0 bases from J; bases unmatched to any gene: 6. Germline assignment: CDR1 MDHEN and CDR2 SYDVKM. The CDR3 spans 15 residues. Here the CDR3 DNA reads TGTGCCAGCAGTGACCTAGGGACTAGCTCCTACGAGCAGTACTTC. Its protein product is CASSDLGTSSYEQYF. The whole variable domain, remainder taken from reference TRBV28 and TRBJ2-7, is DVKVTQSSRYLVKRTGEKVFLECVQDMDHENMFWYRQDPGLGLRLIYFSYDVKMKEKGDIPEGYSVSREKKERFSLILESASTNQTSMYLCASSDLGTSSYEQYFGPGTRLTVT.

The chain has TRBV3-1 (or the pseudogene TRBV3-2) and TRBJ1-4; a possible D gene is TRBD1 (6 bases). This CDR3 is 15 amino acids long. Trimming stripped 4 bases from V and 8 bases from J, with 17 bases between. Germline V gene lookup returns CDR1 LGHDT and CDR2 YNNKEL (reference sequence). CDR3 coding DNA: TGTGCCAGCAGCCGACTACAGGGAACCTACGAAAAACTGTTTTTT. This encodes CASSRLQGTYEKLFF.

The V and J genes are TRBV6-5 and TRBJ1-5; D is perhaps TRBD1 (6 bases). The germline CDR1 and CDR2 sequences are MNHEY and SVGAGI. The ends were cut back, 2 bases at V and 5 bases at J, with 13 bases in the middle. The CDR3 has 15 amino acids. CDR3 sequence: CASSYSRRGDQPQHF. The CDR3 DNA sequence: TGTGCCAGCAGTTACAGTCGCAGGGGAGATCAGCCCCAGCATTTT.

The chain links TRBV9 to TRBJ1-1; 10 bases line up with TRBD1. The CDR3 contains 16 residues. After removal of 3 bases from V and 1 base from J, the junction contained 6 bases not matched to a gene. CDR1 and CDR2 (germline): SGDLS, YYNGEE. The CDR3 sequence is CASSARDRGSNTEAFF. Here the CDR3 DNA reads TGTGCCAGCAGCGCCAGGGACAGGGGCTCGAACACTGAAGCTTTCTTT. Full variable domain (remainder filled in from reference TRBV9 and TRBJ1-1): DSGVTQTPKHLITATGQRVTLRCSPRSGDLSVYWYQQSLDQGLQFLIQYYNGEERAKGNILERFSAQQFPDLHSELNLSSLELGDSALYFCASSARDRGSNTEAFFGQGTRLTVV.

CDR3 nucleotide sequence: TGTGCCAGCAGCCTAAAATATAAGCGCCTCACAGATACGCAGTATTTT. Translating it yields CASSLKYKRLTDTQYF. The rearrangement joins TRBV7-8 to TRBJ2-3; D is ambiguous. Germline V gives CDR1 SGHVS, CDR2 FQNEAQ. The CDR3 sequence is 16 residues long. The V and J ends lost 5 bases and 2 bases respectively, with 17 bases between them.

The chain links TRBV27 to TRBJ1-1; tentative D call: TRBD1 (6 bases). Germline assignment: CDR1 MNHEY and CDR2 SMNVEV (reference sequence). Trimming pared 5 bases from V and 1 base from J, leaving 11 bases between. The CDR3 runs 14 residues. The CDR3 region has the DNA TGTGCCAGCAGTCCGGACAGAGAGAACACTGAAGCTTTCTTT. Protein product: CASSPDRENTEAFF.

The chain is built from TRBV7-9 and TRBJ2-1, with 7 bases lining up with TRBD2. The J segment lost 4 bases and the V segment lost 5 bases, leaving 11 bases of the junction unmatched. CDR1 is SEHNR, CDR2 FQNEAQ, per germline (reference sequence). The CDR3 spans 16 residues. The CDR3 sequence: CASSPITGGRYNEQFF. The CDR3 nucleotides are TGTGCCAGCAGCCCCATTACTGGCGGGAGATACAATGAGCAGTTCTTC.